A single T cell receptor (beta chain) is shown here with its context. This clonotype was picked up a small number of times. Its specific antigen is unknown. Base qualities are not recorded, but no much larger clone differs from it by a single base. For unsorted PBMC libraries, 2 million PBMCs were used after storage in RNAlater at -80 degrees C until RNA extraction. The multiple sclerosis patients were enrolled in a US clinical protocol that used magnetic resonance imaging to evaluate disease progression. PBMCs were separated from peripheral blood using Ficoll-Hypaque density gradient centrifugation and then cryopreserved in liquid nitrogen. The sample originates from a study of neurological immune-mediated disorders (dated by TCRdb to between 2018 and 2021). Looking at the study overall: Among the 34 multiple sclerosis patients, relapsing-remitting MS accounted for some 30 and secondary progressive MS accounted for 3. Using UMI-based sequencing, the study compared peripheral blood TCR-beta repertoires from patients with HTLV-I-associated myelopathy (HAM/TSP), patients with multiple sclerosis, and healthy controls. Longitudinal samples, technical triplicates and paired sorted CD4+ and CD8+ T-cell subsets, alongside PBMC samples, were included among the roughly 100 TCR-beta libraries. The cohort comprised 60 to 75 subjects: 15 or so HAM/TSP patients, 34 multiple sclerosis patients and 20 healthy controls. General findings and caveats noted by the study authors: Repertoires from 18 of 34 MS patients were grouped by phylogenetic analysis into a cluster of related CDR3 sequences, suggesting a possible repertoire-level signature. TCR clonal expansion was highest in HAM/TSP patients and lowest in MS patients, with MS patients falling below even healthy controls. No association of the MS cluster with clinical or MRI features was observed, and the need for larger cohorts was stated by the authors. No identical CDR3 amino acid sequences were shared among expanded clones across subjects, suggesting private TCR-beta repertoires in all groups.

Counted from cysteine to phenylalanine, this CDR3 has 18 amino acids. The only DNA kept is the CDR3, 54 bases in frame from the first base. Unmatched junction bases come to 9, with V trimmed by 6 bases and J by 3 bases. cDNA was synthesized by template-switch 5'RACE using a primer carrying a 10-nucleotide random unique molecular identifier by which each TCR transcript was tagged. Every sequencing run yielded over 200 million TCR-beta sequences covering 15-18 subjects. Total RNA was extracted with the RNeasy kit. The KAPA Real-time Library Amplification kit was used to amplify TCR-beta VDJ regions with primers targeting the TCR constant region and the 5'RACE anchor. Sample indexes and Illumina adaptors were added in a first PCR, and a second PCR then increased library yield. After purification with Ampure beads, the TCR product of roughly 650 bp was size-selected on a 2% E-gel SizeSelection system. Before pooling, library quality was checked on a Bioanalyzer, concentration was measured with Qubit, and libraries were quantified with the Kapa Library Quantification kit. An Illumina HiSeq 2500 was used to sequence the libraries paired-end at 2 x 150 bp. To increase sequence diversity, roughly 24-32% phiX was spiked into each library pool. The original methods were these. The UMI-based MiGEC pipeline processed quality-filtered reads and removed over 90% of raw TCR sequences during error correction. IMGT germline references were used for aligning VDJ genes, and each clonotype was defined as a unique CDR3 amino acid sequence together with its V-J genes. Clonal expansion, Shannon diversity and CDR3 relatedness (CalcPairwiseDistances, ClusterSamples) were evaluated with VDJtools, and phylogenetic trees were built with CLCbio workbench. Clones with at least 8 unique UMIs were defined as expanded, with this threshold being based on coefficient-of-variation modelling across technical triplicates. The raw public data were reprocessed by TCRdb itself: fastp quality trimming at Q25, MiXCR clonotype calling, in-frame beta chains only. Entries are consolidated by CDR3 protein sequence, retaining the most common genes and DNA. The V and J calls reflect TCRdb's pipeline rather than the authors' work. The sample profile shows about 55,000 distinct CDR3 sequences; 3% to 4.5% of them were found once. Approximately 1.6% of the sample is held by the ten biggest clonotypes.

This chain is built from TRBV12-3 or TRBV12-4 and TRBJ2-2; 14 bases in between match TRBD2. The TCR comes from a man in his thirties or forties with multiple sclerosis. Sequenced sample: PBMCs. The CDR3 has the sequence CASSYGTSGRGYTGELFF. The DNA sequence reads TGTGCCAGCAGCTATGGGACTAGCGGGAGAGGGTACACCGGGGAGCTGTTTTTT.